A selection of T cell receptor beta chains follows, all from one sample in a study of blood T cells in healthy people across ages. One entry per CDR3 protein results from TCRdb running MiXCR on the 5' RACE reads. The sample shows around 1,700,000 distinct CDR3 sequences, roughly 27% of them seen only once. Sequences were obtained from blood. The receptors were sampled from a woman in her twenties or thirties in good health. CDR3s include the opening cysteine and the closing phenylalanine or tryptophan. A D gene is named only where the DNA matches it firmly. For some rows the clone size is stated as once, few or many, or as a class when expanded; others skip it.

j_call v_call clone_size d_call cdr3_aa cdr3_nt
TRBJ2-7 TRBV28 many TRBD1 CASSFRDRRSYEQYF TGTGCCAGCAGCTTTAGGGACAGGCGATCCTACGAGCAGTACTTC
TRBJ2-1 TRBV24-1 few . CATRGRGEDEQFF TGTGCCACCCGAGGGAGAGGGGAGGATGAGCAGTTCTTC
TRBJ2-1 TRBV9 . . CASSVVSSSGEQVF TGTGCCAGCAGCGTAGTTTCTAGCTCGGGTGAGCAGGTCTTC
TRBJ2-1 TRBV5-1 . . CASSYPDGSQQFF TGCGCCAGCAGCTACCCCGACGGAAGTCAGCAGTTCTTC
TRBJ2-7 TRBV18 few TRBD1 CASRGQISYEQYF TGTGCCAGCAGGGGACAGATTTCCTACGAGCAGTACTTC
TRBJ1-2 TRBV2 many . CASVVGGGYTF TGTGCCAGCGTGGTTGGAGGTGGCTACACCTTC
TRBJ1-4 TRBV27 few TRBD1 CASTPFAQGASNEKLFF TGTGCCAGCACGCCTTTCGCACAGGGGGCTTCTAATGAAAAACTGTTTTTT
TRBJ2-4 TRBV20-1 many TRBD1 CSAKKDRDTKNIQYF TGCAGTGCTAAGAAAGACAGGGATACCAAAAACATTCAGTACTTC
TRBJ1-1 TRBV12-3/TRBV12-4 . . CASSLVAEAEAFF TGTGCCAGCAGTTTAGTCGCGGAGGCTGAAGCTTTCTTT
TRBJ2-2 TRBV5-5 . . CASSLLTPAWDTGELFF TGTGCCAGCAGCTTGTTGACACCCGCCTGGGACACCGGGGAGCTGTTTTTT
TRBJ1-2 TRBV5-1 few TRBD1 CASGNGQGYGYTF TGCGCCAGCGGAAACGGACAGGGATATGGCTACACCTTC
TRBJ1-1 TRBV7-2 once . CASSLERINTEAFF TGTGCCAGCAGCTTAGAGCGAATAAACACTGAAGCTTTCTTT
TRBJ2-3 TRBV20-1 few TRBD1 CSAWRQGNTDTQYF TGCAGTGCTTGGCGACAGGGGAACACAGATACGCAGTATTTT
TRBJ2-5 TRBV7-9 once TRBD2 CASSETSGRVQYNEQYF TGTGCCAGCAGCGAGACTAGCGGGAGGGTACAGTATAATGAGCAGTACTTC
TRBJ2-3 TRBV5-1 . . CASSPGQSITDTQYF TGCGCCAGCAGCCCTGGACAGTCAATCACAGATACGCAGTATTTT
TRBJ1-2 TRBV7-2 . TRBD1 CASLLSRDSHNYGYTF TGTGCCAGCCTACTTTCTAGGGACAGCCACAACTATGGCTACACCTTC
TRBJ2-7 TRBV18 . TRBD1 CASSPSSGTGEEHLTYEQYF TGTGCCAGCTCACCGAGCTCCGGGACAGGGGAAGAACATCTTACCTACGAGCAGTACTTC
TRBJ2-1 TRBV20-1 few . CSARDPRGARVNEQFF TGCAGTGCTAGAGACCCCCGGGGGGCGCGGGTAAATGAGCAGTTCTTC
TRBJ2-1 TRBV5-5 . . CASSPGQGGSSQFF TGTGCCAGCAGCCCCGGACAGGGCGGGAGTAGTCAGTTCTTC
TRBJ2-7 TRBV11-1 . . CASNLQGIPSYEQYF TGTGCCAGCAACCTACAGGGTATTCCCTCCTACGAGCAGTACTTC
TRBJ1-2 TRBV10-3 many . CAISSDPAYGYTF TGTGCCATCAGTTCTGACCCGGCCTATGGCTACACCTTC
TRBJ2-1 TRBV5-1 . . CASSLTYEQFF TGCGCCAGCAGCTTAACCTATGAGCAGTTCTTC
TRBJ2-4 TRBV9 . . CASSVVGERGIQYF TGTGCCAGCAGCGTAGTTGGAGAAAGGGGGATTCAGTACTTC
TRBJ2-5 TRBV7-6 few . CASSFADRAWETQYF TGTGCCAGCAGCTTTGCGGACAGAGCCTGGGAGACCCAGTACTTC
TRBJ2-5 TRBV11-2 . . CASNTDIEETQYF TGTGCCAGCAACACCGACATCGAAGAGACCCAGTACTTC
TRBJ2-5 TRBV10-3 . TRBD2 CAINTREAETQYF TGTGCCATCAATACCCGGGAGGCGGAGACCCAGTACTTC
TRBJ1-6 TRBV6-5 few . CASSYRPGDSLLHF TGTGCCAGCAGTTACCGCCCAGGGGATTCACTCCTCCACTTT
TRBJ1-1 TRBV4-2 . . CASSQGAVRVGRGTEAFF TGTGCCAGCAGCCAGGGGGCCGTCCGGGTCGGAAGAGGCACTGAAGCTTTCTTT